The 9 T cell receptor beta chains reported below all come from one sample, sequenced in a study of Graves' ophthalmopathy and Graves' hyperthyroidism. The TCR beta CDR3 regions underwent amplification from RNA transcripts. The library came from an HTBI-primed first-round RT-PCR and a second-round multiplex PCR. TCRdb re-derived calls from the multiplex PCR reads in MiXCR, one entry per CDR3 protein. The table has 560,000 or so distinct CDR3 sequences, less than 40% seen once. Sequencing was carried out using peripheral blood or thyroid tissue (not recorded which). The receptors here all came from an adult man with Graves' hyperthyroidism.

This clonotype came up many times. V is TRBV7-9 and J is TRBJ2-7, with D hard to call. Germline CDR1 is SEHNR and CDR2 is FQNEAQ (reference sequence). The CDR3 runs to 14 residues. With 5 bases removed from V and 0 bases from J, the gap between germline ends came to 11 bases. The CDR3: CASSPSQSSYEQYF. Here the CDR3 DNA reads TGTGCCAGCAGCCCTAGTCAAAGCTCCTACGAGCAGTACTTC.

A remark on this clonotype: This sequence may be a read error, since a much larger clone differs from it by one base. The chain uses TRBV19 and TRBJ1-5; D is undetermined. This CDR3 spans 14 amino acids. Germline values: CDR1 LNHDA, CDR2 SQIVND (reference sequence). In DNA, the CDR3 is TGTGCCAGTAGTATAAACGGTCCGGGTCAGCTCCAGCATTTT. Translating gives CASSINGPGQLQHF.

Details on this clonotype: A single base separates this from a much larger clone, so it may be a read error. The gene calls are TRBV10-3 and TRBJ1-1; D might be TRBD1 (6 bases). The CDR3 is 15 amino acids. The V gene's germline CDR1 is ENHRY and CDR2 SYGVKD. In DNA, the CDR3 is TGTGCCAGCAGTGAAGGGTTAACAGGGAAAACTGAAGCTTCCTTT. Its translation is CASSEGLTGKTEASF.

Remarks on this clonotype: A much larger clone is a single base away; this may be a read error. No conserved phenylalanine or tryptophan is present at the end of the CDR3, so a read error is the likely explanation. V usage is TRBV20-1 and J usage is TRBJ2-3; D is perhaps TRBD1 (6 bases). The ends were cut back, 3 bases at V and 6 bases at J, with 13 bases in the middle. The CDR3 totals 13 residues. Germline values: CDR1 DFQATT, CDR2 SNEGSKA (reference sequence). Here the CDR3 DNA reads TGCAGTGCTAGCAGGGGTAGTTTGGATACGCAGTATTCT. The encoded protein is CSASRGSLDTQYS.

This chain connects TRBV5-4 to TRBJ2-7; TRBD1 matches 11 bases. There are 17 residues in the CDR3. Germline trimming cut 3 bases from V and 7 bases from J; bases unmatched to any gene: 15. Germline CDR1 SGHNT, CDR2 YYREEE (reference sequence). In DNA, the CDR3 is TGTGCCAGCAGCTATAGGTCGTATAGGACAGGGGGCAGAGAGCAGTACTTC. As protein: CASSYRSYRTGGREQYF.

For this clonotype: A read error is likely, as this CDR3 ends without the conserved phenylalanine or tryptophan. This chain connects TRBV10-1 to TRBJ1-2; no clear D gene. Germline CDR1 and CDR2: WNHNN and SYGVQD (reference sequence). This CDR3 region has 14 residues. Trimming shortened V by 3 bases and J by 4 bases, and 12 bases separated the two germline ends. This CDR3 is CASSDVWGGYGYTL. The CDR3 nucleotides read TGCGCCAGCAGTGATGTCTGGGGAGGCTATGGCTACACCCTC.

The gene calls are TRBV10-2 and TRBJ1-1; 9 nucleotides agree with TRBD1. The CDR3 contains 15 residues. Germline CDR1 reads WSHSY; CDR2 reads SAAADI. The V gene end was trimmed by 2 bases and the J gene end by 4 bases; junction bases not matched to a gene: 5. DNA of the CDR3: TGCGCCAGCAGTGAGGGGACAGGGCAGGGCACTGAAGCTTTCTTT. It translates to CASSEGTGQGTEAFF.

This clonotype has at least ten counts. V and J are TRBV29-1 and TRBJ2-3, with TRBD2 as a possible D gene (5 bases). Per germline, CDR1 SQVTM and CDR2 ANQGSEA. Trimming shortened V by 6 bases and J by 1 base, and 14 bases separated the two germline ends. The CDR3 has 14 amino acids. The CDR3 DNA sequence: TGCAGCGTAGAACACCCGCGGGGCACAGATACGCAGTATTTT. Protein: CSVEHPRGTDTQYF.

Only one count was recorded for this clonotype. CDR3 in amino acids: CASSADRGQILRGTEAFF. The DNA of the CDR3 is TGTGCCAGCAGCGCAGACAGGGGGCAAATTCTCCGGGGCACTGAAGCTTTCTTT. J is TRBJ1-1 and V is TRBV7-2; TRBD1 agrees at 10 bases. The CDR3 is made up of 18 amino acids. Unmatched junction bases numbered 16, after V lost 5 bases and J lost 4 bases. Looked up from germline, CDR1 is SGHTA and CDR2 is FQGNSA.